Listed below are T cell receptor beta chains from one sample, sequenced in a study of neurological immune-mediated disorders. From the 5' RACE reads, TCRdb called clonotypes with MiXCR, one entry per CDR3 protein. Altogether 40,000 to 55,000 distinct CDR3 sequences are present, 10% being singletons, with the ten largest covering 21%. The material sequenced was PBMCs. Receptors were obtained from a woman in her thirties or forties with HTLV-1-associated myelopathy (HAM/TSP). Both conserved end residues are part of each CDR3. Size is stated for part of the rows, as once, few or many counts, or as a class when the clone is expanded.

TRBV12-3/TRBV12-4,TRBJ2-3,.,CASSPSWDRGYTDTQYF
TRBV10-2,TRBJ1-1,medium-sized,CASSEFHYTEAFF
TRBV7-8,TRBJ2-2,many,CASNAGGAGTGELFF
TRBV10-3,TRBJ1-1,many,CAIATEPNTEAFF
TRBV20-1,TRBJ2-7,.,CSASETGYEQYF
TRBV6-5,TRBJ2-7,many,CASSYDGAVNEQYF
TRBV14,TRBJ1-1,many,CASSPTRGNTEAFF
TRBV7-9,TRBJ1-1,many,CASSYWLSGNTEAFF
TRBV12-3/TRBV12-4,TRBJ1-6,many,CASTRWTGIGNSPLHF
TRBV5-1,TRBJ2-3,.,CASSLEGGGRADMQYF
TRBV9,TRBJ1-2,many,CASSAGQGGYGYTF
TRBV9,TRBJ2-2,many,CASSAGNTGELFF
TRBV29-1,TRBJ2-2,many,CSVETGGDGELFF
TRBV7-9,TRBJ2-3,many,CASRRGGRSTDTQYF
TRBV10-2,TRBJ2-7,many,CASREEPEYEQYF
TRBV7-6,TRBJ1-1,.,CASSTMTGGTEAFF
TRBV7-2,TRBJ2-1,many,CASRPGGGSYNEQFF
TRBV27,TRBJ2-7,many,CASSFWGYSYEQYF
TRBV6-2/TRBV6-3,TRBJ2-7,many,CASRETGTTTYEQYF
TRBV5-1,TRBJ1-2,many,CASSLEGVPLAGYTF
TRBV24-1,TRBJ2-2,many,CATSDSAPLGPTGELFF
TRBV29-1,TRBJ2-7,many,CSVEDRGRTYEQYF
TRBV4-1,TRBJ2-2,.,CASSRPGGAGTGELFF
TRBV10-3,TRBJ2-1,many,CAISPWDSPGNEQFF
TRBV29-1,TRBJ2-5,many,CSVGGSLQETQYF
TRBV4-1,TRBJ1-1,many,CASSQVGDAPAFF
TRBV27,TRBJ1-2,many,CASSPSYPGHKTNYGYTF
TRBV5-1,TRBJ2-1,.,CASSPGPGEIGLWDEQFF
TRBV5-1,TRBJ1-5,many,CASNMEGEYSNQPQHF
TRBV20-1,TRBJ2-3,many,CSASKTSQKGADTQYF
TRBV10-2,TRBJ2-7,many,CASSQGSYEQYF
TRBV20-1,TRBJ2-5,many,CSAATTGPPQETQYF
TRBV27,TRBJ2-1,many,CASSLGGGNYNEQFF
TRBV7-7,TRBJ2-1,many,CASSGEGGVGEQFF
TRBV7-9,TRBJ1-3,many,CASSLTRGLASGNTIYF
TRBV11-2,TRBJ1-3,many,CASSLAIMDTIYF
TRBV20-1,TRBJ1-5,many,CSARALQNQPQHF
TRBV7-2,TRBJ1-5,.,CANSQNSNQPQHF
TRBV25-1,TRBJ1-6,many,CASRGRGGSSYNSPLHF
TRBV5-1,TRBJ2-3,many,CASGLGTSGTDTQYF
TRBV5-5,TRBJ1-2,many,CASSLDTGFTF
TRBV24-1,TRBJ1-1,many,CATSRTGYTEAFF
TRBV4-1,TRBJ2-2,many,CASRQTGDGGSGELFF
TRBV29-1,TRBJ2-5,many,CSAGRQGETQYF
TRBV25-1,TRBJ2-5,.,CASSARTSGGRWEETQYF
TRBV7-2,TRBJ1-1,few,CASSLNTGANTEAFF
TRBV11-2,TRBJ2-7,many,CASSFGTGKNEQYF
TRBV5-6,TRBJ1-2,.,CASSPLGLQEVIYGYTF
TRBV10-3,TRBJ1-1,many,CATRQGTSAEAFF
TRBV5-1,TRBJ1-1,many,CASSLSVTGETEAFF
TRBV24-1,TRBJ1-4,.,CATSDGRGDNEKLFF
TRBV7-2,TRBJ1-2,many,CASSLGQQLGYTF
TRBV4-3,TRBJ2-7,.,CASSQEGLAGPYEQYF
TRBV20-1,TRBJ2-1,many,CSARDGRRSYNEQFF
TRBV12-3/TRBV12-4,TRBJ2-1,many,CASSFSYNEQFF
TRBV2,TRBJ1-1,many,CASREDNPNTEAFF